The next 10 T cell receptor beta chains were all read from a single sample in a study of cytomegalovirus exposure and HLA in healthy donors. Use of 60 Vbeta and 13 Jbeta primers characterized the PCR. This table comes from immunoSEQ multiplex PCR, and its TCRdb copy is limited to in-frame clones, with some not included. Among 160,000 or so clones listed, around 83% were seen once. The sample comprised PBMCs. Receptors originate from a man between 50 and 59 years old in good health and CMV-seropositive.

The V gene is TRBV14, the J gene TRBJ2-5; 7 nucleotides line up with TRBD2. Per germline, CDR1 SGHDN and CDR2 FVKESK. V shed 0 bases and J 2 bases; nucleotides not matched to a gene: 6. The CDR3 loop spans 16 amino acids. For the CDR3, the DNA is TGTGCCAGCAGCCAAGATCGTTTTAGCGGGCAAGAGACCCAGTACTTC. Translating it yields CASSQDRFSGQETQYF. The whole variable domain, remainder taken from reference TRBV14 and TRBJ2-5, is EAGVTQFPSHSVIEKGQTVTLRCDPISGHDNLYWYRRVMGKEIKFLLHFVKESKQDESGMPNNRFLAERTGGTYSTLKVQPAELEDSGVYFCASSQDRFSGQETQYFGPGTRLLVL.

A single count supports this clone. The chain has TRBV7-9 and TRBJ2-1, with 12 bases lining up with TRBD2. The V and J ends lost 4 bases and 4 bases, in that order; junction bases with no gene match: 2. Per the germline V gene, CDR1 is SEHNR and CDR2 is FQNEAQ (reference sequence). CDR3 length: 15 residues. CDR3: CASSWTSGEYNEQFF. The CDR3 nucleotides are TGTGCCAGCAGCTGGACTAGCGGGGAATACAATGAGCAGTTCTTC.

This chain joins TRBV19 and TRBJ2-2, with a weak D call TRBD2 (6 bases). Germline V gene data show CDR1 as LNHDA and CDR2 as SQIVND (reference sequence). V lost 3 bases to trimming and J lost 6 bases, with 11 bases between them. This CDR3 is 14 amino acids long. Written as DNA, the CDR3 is TGTGCCAGTAGTATGTCCTGGGGGGCCGGGGAGCTGTTTTTT. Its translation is CASSMSWGAGELFF. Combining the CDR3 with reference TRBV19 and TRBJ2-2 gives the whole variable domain DGGITQSPKYLFRKEGQNVTLSCEQNLNHDAMYWYRQDPGQGLRLIYYSQIVNDFQKGDIAEGYSVSREKKESFPLTVTSAQKNPTAFYLCASSMSWGAGELFFGEGSRLTVL.

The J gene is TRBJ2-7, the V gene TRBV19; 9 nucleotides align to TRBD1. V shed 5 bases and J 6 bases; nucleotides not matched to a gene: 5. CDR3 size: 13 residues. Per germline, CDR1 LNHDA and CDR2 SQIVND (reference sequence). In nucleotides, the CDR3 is TGTGCCAGTAGTGCGACAGGGGGTACCGAGCAGTACTTC. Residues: CASSATGGTEQYF. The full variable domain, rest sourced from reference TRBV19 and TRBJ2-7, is DGGITQSPKYLFRKEGQNVTLSCEQNLNHDAMYWYRQDPGQGLRLIYYSQIVNDFQKGDIAEGYSVSREKKESFPLTVTSAQKNPTAFYLCASSATGGTEQYFGPGTRLTVT.

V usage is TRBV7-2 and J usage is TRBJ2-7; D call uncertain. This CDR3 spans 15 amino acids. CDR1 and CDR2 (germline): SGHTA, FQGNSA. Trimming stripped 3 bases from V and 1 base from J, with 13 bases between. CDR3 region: CASSFLQIPSYEQYF. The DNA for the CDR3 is TGTGCCAGCAGCTTTTTACAGATCCCTTCCTACGAGCAGTACTTC.

CDR3 nucleotide sequence: TGTGCCAGCAGCTTATTTGTACGGGGCCAAGAGACCCAGTACTTC. Amino acids: CASSLFVRGQETQYF. The chain combines TRBV11-2 with TRBJ2-5, with a weak D call TRBD2 (5 bases). The CDR3 totals 15 residues. Trimming cost V 2 bases and J 1 base, with 11 bases left between them. Germline CDR1 SGHAT, CDR2 FQNNGV.

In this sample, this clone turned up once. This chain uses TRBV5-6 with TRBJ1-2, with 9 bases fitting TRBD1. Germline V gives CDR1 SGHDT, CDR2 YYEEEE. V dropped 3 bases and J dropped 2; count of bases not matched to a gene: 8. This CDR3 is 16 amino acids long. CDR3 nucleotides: TGTGCCAGCAGCTGGTGGGGACAGGGTCTGAACTATGGCTACACCTTC. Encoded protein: CASSWWGQGLNYGYTF.

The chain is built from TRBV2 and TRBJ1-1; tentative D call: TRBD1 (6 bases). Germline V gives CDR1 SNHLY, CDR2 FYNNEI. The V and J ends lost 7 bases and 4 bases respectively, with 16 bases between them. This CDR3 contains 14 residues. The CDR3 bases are TGTGCCAGCACCGCTACACAGGGATTCACTGAAGCTTTCTTT. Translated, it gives CASTATQGFTEAFF.

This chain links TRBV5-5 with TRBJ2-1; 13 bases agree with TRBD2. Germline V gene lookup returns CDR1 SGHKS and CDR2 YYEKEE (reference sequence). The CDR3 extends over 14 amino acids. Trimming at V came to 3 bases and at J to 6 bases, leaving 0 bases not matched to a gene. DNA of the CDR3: TGTGCCAGCAGCTGGACTAGCGGGGGCAATGAGCAGTTCTTC. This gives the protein CASSWTSGGNEQFF.

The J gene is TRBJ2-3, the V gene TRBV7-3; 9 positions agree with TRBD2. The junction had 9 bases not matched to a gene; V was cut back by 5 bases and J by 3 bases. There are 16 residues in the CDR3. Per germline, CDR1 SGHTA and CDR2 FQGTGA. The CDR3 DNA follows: TGTGCCAGCAGCCGTGTTAGCGGGAGTGGGACAGATACGCAGTATTTT. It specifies CASSRVSGSGTDTQYF.